This passage covers 18 T cell receptor beta chains from one sample sequenced in a study of blood T cell repertoires in COVID-19. Only in-frame clones appear in the TCRdb table, and some are missing; sequencing was by immunoSEQ multiplex PCR. The sample lists roughly 99,000 clones; about 90% were seen once. The sequenced sample consisted of peripheral blood. These receptors were collected from a woman aged 25 to 39 with acute or convalescent COVID-19.

The chain joins TRBV21-1 to TRBJ1-6. TRBV21-1 is deemed a pseudogene. The CDR3 has 17 amino acids. The CDR3 nucleotides read TGTGCCAGCAGCCTCATTTCTCAGGGGAGGGAGGAATCACCCCTCCACTTT. Its translation is CASSLISQGREESPLHF.

This chain links TRBV7-6 with TRBJ2-1; perhaps TRBD2 as D (5 bases). V was pared by 3 bases and J by 9 bases, with 15 bases between. The CDR3 runs to 14 residues. From germline, CDR1 is SGHVS and CDR2 FNYEAQ. CDR3 loop: CASSLPGNGGEQFF. The CDR3 nucleotides read TGTGCCAGCAGCTTGCCGGGAAATGGTGGTGAGCAGTTCTTC.

A single count supports this clone. The V and J genes are TRBV7-2 and TRBJ1-2; 12 positions match TRBD1. The CDR3 is 17 amino acids. Germline assignment: CDR1 SGHTA and CDR2 FQGNSA. The V segment lost 5 bases and the J segment 4 bases; nucleotides outside the gene matches: 11. DNA for the CDR3: TGTGCCAGCAGCCGGAAAGGGACAGGGGGCGTCGGCTATGGCTACACCTTC. Protein: CASSRKGTGGVGYGYTF.

This chain links TRBV2 with TRBJ1-4; 8 nucleotides align to TRBD1. This CDR3 spans 16 amino acids. Germline trimming cut 6 bases from V and 10 bases from J; bases unmatched to any gene: 16. CDR1 and CDR2 (germline): SNHLY, FYNNEI. The CDR3 DNA reads TGTGCCAGCAGGGATGGACAGGGAATGGGGGTTGGAAAACTGTTTTTT. Protein sequence: CASRDGQGMGVGKLFF.

V is TRBV4-3 and J is TRBJ1-1; 8 bases are a match to TRBD1. Trimming removed 1 base from V and 4 bases from J; junction bases left unmatched: 11. Germline CDR1 and CDR2: LGHNA and YSLEER. The CDR3 sequence is 17 residues long. DNA for the CDR3: TGCGCCAGCAGCCAAGGACGGACAGGGTGGTTGGGCACTGAAGCTTTCTTT. This encodes CASSQGRTGWLGTEAFF.

In its sample, this clone was seen once. This rearrangement joins TRBV6-1 to TRBJ1-3; the D is unclear. Per germline, CDR1 MNHNS and CDR2 SASEGT. Trimming removed 2 bases from V and 0 bases from J, with 11 bases in between. The CDR3 has 16 residues. The DNA for the CDR3 is TGTGCCAGCAGTGAAAACCCCTTCTACTCTGGAAACACCATATATTTT. This sequence encodes CASSENPFYSGNTIYF.

J is TRBJ2-1 and V is TRBV19; no clear D gene. Trimming cost V 8 bases and J 3 bases, with 8 bases left between them. This CDR3 region has 12 residues. Germline-derived CDR1 and CDR2 are LNHDA and SQIVND (reference sequence). CDR3 sequence: CASYGSYNEQFF. CDR3 coding DNA: TGTGCCAGTTATGGCAGCTACAATGAGCAGTTCTTC.

The rearrangement links TRBV7-2 to TRBJ1-2, with D maybe TRBD1 (6 bases). The CDR3 has 14 residues. CDR1 SGHTA and CDR2 FQGNSA come from the germline V gene. V gave up 6 bases and J gave up 6 bases, with 17 bases separating them. Here the CDR3 reads CASRQDSGIHGYTF. In DNA form, the CDR3 reads TGTGCCAGCAGGCAGGACAGTGGGATACATGGCTACACCTTC.

The rearrangement links TRBV12-2 to TRBJ1-2. TRBV12-2 is an annotated pseudogene. This CDR3 comprises 12 residues. This CDR3 is CASRLTVYGYTF. The CDR3 coding sequence is TGTGCAAGTCGCTTAACGGTATATGGCTACACCTTC.

This sequence joins TRBV5-6 and TRBJ1-1; perhaps TRBD1 as D (6 bases). V was trimmed by 4 bases and J by 8 bases, leaving 12 bases between them. The CDR3 loop spans 12 amino acids. CDR1 and CDR2 (germline): SGHDT, YYEEEE. The CDR3 loop is CASSRYQGEAFF. CDR3 sequence (DNA): TGTGCCAGCAGCCGGTACCAGGGGGAAGCTTTCTTT.

This clone was found a few times. CDR3 nucleotide sequence: TGTGCCACCTCCGGGACAGTACCCGGCTTGGGGGAAAAACTGTTTTTT. This sequence encodes CATSGTVPGLGEKLFF. The chain uses TRBV19 and TRBJ1-4; 7 bases are a match to TRBD1. Germline V gene lookup returns CDR1 LNHDA and CDR2 SQIVND (reference sequence). The ends lost 10 bases at V and 8 bases at J; junction bases unmatched: 19. CDR3 size: 16 residues.

The chain employs TRBV6-2 or TRBV6-3 and TRBJ2-7; no clear D. Germline V gene lookup returns CDR1 MNHEY and CDR2 SVGEGT. The CDR3 totals 14 residues. V was cut by 4 bases and J by 0 bases, with 10 bases left in between. The CDR3 DNA follows: TGTGCCAGCAGTTCTTGGCGGAGCTCCTACGAGCAGTACTTC. This gives the protein CASSSWRSSYEQYF.

The sample holds a few counts of this clone. V usage is TRBV28 and J usage is TRBJ1-2; the match to TRBD1 covers 9 bases. This CDR3 contains 15 residues. Germline V gene sequence: CDR1 MDHEN, CDR2 SYDVKM. The V segment lost 1 base and the J segment 5 bases; nucleotides outside the gene matches: 5. The DNA of the CDR3 is TGTGCCAGCAGTTTATACAGGGGGCGAACATATGGCTACACCTTC. It is translated as CASSLYRGRTYGYTF.

V is TRBV3-1 (or the pseudogene TRBV3-2) and J is TRBJ1-2; no firm D call. Trimming cost V 1 base and J 6 bases, with 12 bases left between them. The CDR3 runs 14 residues. In germline, CDR1 is LGHDT, CDR2 YNNKEL (reference sequence). In nucleotides, the CDR3 is TGTGCCAGCAGCCAAGTGGGCAGGATCGATGGCTACACCTTC. It yields the protein CASSQVGRIDGYTF.

The V call is TRBV7-9, the J call TRBJ1-1; no clear D. This CDR3 region has 16 residues. Trimming removed 5 bases from V and 3 bases from J, with 19 bases in between. Germline V gives CDR1 SEHNR, CDR2 FQNEAQ (reference sequence). The CDR3 spells CASSRSVGGKDTEAFF. DNA of the CDR3: TGTGCCAGCAGCCGGAGTGTGGGAGGAAAAGACACTGAAGCTTTCTTT.

The gene calls are TRBV5-1 and TRBJ2-1, with 9 nucleotides matching TRBD2. J was trimmed by 5 bases and V by 2 bases; bases with no gene match: 5. The CDR3 consists of 15 residues. Germline V gene sequence: CDR1 SGHRS, CDR2 YFSETQ. The chain's CDR3 is CASSLIAGANNEQFF. As DNA, the CDR3 is TGCGCCAGCAGCTTAATAGCGGGAGCGAACAATGAGCAGTTCTTC.

This chain connects TRBV7-9 to TRBJ1-4, with a tentative D call TRBD1 (5 bases). In germline, CDR1 is SEHNR, CDR2 FQNEAQ (reference sequence). This CDR3 has 14 residues. V lost 4 bases, J lost 7 bases, and 13 bases lay in between. CDR3 sequence (DNA): TGTGCCAGCAGCTCGACCGGCGGGGGTGAAAAACTGTTTTTT. Residues: CASSSTGGGEKLFF.

CDR3 protein: CASSFGTSNEYEQYF. Here the CDR3 DNA reads TGCGCCAGCAGCTTCGGGACTAGTAATGAATACGAGCAGTACTTC. V usage is TRBV5-1 and J usage is TRBJ2-7, with 8 bases identical to TRBD2. V trimming: 2 bases; J trimming: 4 bases; junction bases outside the gene matches: 8. Germline-derived CDR1 and CDR2 are SGHRS and YFSETQ. The CDR3 contains 15 residues.